Following are 5 T cell receptor beta chains from one sample sequenced in a study of memory CD4+ T cells and cytomegalovirus serostatus. Single viable CD3+CD4+CD8-CD45RO+ cells were sorted as the memory CD4+ T cells. The data were produced by immunoSEQ multiplex PCR, yet TCRdb's version contains in-frame clones alone and is incomplete. The sample has fewer than 50,000 clones; about 79% are singletons. Material for sequencing was memory CD4+ T cells from blood. These receptors were taken from an adult in good health and CMV-seronegative.

This clone has only a few counts. The V call is TRBV2, the J call TRBJ2-2; TRBD1 agrees at 8 bases. Germline values: CDR1 SNHLY, CDR2 FYNNEI. Trimming took 9 bases from V and 3 from J; bases not matched to a gene: 6. The CDR3 covers 14 residues. Here the CDR3 reads CARGRGQDTGELFF. Written as DNA, the CDR3 is TGTGCCAGGGGCAGGGGGCAGGACACCGGGGAGCTGTTTTTT.

The chain recombines TRBV11-2 with TRBJ1-4, with 7 bases lining up with TRBD1. The CDR3 loop spans 14 amino acids. Per germline, CDR1 SGHAT and CDR2 FQNNGV. Trimming at V came to 6 bases and at J to 8 bases, leaving 9 bases not matched to a gene. DNA for the CDR3: TGTGCCAGCAGGATACCGGGACAGAACGAAAAACTGTTTTTT. Its translation is CASRIPGQNEKLFF.

The chain links TRBV5-5 to TRBJ2-5, with no clear D. V lost 3 bases and J lost 3, with 15 bases in between. CDR3 length equals 15 residues. Germline values: CDR1 SGHKS, CDR2 YYEKEE (reference sequence). The CDR3 reads CASSSTPTDKETQYF. CDR3 nucleotide sequence: TGTGCCAGCAGCTCGACACCGACGGATAAAGAGACCCAGTACTTC.

CDR3 sequence (DNA): TGTGCCAGCAGCTCTGGCGGGGGAATTAGCACAGATACGCAGTATTTT. It codes for CASSSGGGISTDTQYF. The chain combines TRBV5-4 with TRBJ2-3, with 7 bases aligning to TRBD2. CDR1 and CDR2 from the germline V gene are SGHNT and YYREEE (reference sequence). J was trimmed by 0 bases and V by 3 bases; bases with no gene match: 7. The CDR3 is 16 residues long.

This chain links TRBV28 with TRBJ1-2; weak D call: TRBD1 (5 bases). Germline loops: CDR1 MDHEN, CDR2 SYDVKM. This CDR3 is 14 amino acids long. V dropped 2 bases and J dropped 2 bases, with 9 bases sitting between them. The CDR3 protein is CASSLLGTNYGYTF. The CDR3 nucleotides read TGTGCCAGCAGTTTACTCGGGACCAACTATGGCTACACCTTC.